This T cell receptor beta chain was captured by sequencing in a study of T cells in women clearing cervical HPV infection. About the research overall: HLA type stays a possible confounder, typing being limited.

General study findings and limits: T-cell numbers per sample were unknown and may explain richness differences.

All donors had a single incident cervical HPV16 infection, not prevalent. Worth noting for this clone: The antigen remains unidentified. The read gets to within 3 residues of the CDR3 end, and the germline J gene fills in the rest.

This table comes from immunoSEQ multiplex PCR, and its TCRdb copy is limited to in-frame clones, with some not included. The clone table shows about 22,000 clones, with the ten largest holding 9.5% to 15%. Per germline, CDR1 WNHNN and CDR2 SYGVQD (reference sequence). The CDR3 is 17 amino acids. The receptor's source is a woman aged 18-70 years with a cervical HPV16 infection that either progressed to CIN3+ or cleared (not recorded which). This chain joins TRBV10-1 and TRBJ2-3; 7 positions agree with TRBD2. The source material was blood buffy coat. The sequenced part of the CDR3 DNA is TGCGCCAGACTTTTCCCTGGGGGGGATCAGTACCAAGAGACG. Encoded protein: CARLFPGGDQYQET. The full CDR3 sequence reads CARLFPGGDQYQETQYF.